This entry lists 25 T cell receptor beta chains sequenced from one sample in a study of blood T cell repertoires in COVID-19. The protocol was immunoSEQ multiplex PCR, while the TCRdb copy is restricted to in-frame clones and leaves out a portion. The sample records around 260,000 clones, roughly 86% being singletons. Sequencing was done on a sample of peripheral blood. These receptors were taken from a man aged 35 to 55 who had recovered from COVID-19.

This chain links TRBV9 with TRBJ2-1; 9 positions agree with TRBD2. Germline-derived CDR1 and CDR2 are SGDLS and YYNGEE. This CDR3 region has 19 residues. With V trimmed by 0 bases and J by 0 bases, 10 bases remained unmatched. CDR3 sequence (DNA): TGTGCCAGCAGCGTAGCGGGTCTAGCGGGGAAGAGCTCCTACAATGAGCAGTTCTTC. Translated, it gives CASSVAGLAGKSSYNEQFF.

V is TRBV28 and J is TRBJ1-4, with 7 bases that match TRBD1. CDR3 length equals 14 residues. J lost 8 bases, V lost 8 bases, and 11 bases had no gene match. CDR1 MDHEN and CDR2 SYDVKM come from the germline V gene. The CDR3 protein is CASGLYRGGEKLFF. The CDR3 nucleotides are TGTGCCAGCGGATTATACAGGGGTGGAGAAAAACTGTTTTTT. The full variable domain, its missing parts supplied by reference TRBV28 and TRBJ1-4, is DVKVTQSSRYLVKRTGEKVFLECVQDMDHENMFWYRQDPGLGLRLIYFSYDVKMKEKGDIPEGYSVSREKKERFSLILESASTNQTSMYLCASGLYRGGEKLFFGSGTQLSVL.

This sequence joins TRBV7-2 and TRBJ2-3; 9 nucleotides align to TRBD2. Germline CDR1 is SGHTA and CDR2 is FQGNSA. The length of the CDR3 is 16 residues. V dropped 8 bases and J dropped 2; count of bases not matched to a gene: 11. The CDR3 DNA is TGTGCCAGCGGAAGGAGGCTAGCGGGAATCACAGATACGCAGTATTTT. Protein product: CASGRRLAGITDTQYF.

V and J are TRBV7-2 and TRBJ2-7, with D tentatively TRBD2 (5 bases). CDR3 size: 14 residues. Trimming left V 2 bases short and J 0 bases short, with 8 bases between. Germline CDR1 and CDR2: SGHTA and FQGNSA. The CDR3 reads CASSLTADSYEQYF. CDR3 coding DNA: TGTGCCAGCAGCTTAACAGCGGACTCCTACGAGCAGTACTTC. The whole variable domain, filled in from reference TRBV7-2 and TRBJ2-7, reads GAGVSQSPSNKVTEKGKDVELRCDPISGHTALYWYRQSLGQGLEFLIYFQGNSAPDKSGLPSDRFSAERTGGSVSTLTIQRTQQEDSAVYLCASSLTADSYEQYFGPGTRLTVT.

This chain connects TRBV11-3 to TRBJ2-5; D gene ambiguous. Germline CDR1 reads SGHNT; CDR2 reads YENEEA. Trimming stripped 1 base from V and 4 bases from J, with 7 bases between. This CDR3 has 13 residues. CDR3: CASSLGRGETQYF. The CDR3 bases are TGTGCCAGCAGCTTAGGAAGAGGAGAGACCCAGTACTTC.

CDR3 residues: CASSRETGVGNTIYF. The CDR3 bases are TGTGCCAGCAGCCGAGAGACAGGGGTCGGAAACACCATATATTTT. The V and J genes are TRBV7-8 and TRBJ1-3; 8 bases match TRBD1. The length of the CDR3 is 15 residues. CDR1 is SGHVS and CDR2 is FQNEAQ in the germline V gene. V trimming: 5 bases; J trimming: 4 bases; junction bases outside the gene matches: 7.

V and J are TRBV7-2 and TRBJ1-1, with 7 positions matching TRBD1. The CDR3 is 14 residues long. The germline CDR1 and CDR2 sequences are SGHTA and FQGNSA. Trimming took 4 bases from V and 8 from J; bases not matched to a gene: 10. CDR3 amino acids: CASSSDRARVEAFF. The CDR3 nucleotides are TGTGCCAGCAGCTCCGACAGGGCCAGAGTGGAAGCTTTCTTT. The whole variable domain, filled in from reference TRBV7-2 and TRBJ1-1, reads GAGVSQSPSNKVTEKGKDVELRCDPISGHTALYWYRQSLGQGLEFLIYFQGNSAPDKSGLPSDRFSAERTGGSVSTLTIQRTQQEDSAVYLCASSSDRARVEAFFGQGTRLTVV.

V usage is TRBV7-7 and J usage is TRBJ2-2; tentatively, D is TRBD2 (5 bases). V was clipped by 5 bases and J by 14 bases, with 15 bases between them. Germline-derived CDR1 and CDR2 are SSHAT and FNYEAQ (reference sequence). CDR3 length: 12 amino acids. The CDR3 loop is CASSRTPGELFF. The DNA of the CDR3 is TGTGCCAGCAGCCGGACTCCAGGCGAACTGTTTTTT.

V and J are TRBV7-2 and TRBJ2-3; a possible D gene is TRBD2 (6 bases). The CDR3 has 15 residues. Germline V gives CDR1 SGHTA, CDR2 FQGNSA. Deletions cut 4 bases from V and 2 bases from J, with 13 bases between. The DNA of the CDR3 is TGTGCCAGCAGCTCCAAAGGAGGGATCACAGATACGCAGTATTTT. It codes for CASSSKGGITDTQYF.

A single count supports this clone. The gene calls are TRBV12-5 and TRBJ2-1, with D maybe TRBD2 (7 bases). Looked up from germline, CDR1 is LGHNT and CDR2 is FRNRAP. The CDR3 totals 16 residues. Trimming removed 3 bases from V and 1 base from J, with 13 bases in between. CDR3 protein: CASGLGGGRSYNEQFF. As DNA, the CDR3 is TGTGCTAGTGGTTTAGGGGGGGGTAGGTCCTACAATGAGCAGTTCTTC.

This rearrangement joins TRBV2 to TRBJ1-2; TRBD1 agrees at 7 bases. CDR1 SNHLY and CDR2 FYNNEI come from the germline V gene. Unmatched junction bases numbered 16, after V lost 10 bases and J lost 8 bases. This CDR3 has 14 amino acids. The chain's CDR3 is CATTPGQSYGGYTF. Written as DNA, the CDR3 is TGTGCCACTACTCCGGGACAGTCGTATGGGGGCTACACCTTC. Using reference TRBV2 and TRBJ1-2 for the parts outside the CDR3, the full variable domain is EPEVTQTPSHQVTQMGQEVILRCVPISNHLYFYWYRQILGQKVEFLVSFYNNEISEKSEIFDDQFSVERPDGSNFTLKIRSTKLEDSAMYFCATTPGQSYGGYTFGSGTRLTVV.

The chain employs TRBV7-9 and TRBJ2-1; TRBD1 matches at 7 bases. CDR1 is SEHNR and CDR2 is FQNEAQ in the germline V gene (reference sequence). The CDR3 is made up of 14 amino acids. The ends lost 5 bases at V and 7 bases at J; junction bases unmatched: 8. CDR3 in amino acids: CASSPRQGLNEQFF. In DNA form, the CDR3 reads TGTGCCAGCAGCCCTCGACAGGGTCTGAATGAGCAGTTCTTC.

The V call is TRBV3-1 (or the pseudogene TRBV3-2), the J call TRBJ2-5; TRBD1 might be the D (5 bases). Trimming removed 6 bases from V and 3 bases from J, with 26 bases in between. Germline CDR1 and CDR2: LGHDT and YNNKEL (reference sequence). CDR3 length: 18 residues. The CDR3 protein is CASSLNEGHVKWEETQYF. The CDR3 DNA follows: TGTGCCAGCAGTCTTAACGAAGGACACGTCAAATGGGAAGAGACCCAGTACTTC.

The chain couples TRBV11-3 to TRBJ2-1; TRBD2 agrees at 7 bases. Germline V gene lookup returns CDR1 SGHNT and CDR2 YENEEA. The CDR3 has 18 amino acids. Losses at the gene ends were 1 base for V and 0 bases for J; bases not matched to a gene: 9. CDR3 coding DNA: TGTGCCAGCAGCTTAGCGGTGTTAGCGGGTGCCTCCTACAATGAGCAGTTCTTC. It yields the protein CASSLAVLAGASYNEQFF.

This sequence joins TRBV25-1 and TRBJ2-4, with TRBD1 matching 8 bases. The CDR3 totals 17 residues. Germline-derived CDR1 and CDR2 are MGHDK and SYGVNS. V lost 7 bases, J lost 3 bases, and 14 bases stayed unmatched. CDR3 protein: CASIRTGYIFGKNIQYF. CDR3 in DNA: TGTGCCAGCATTCGGACAGGGTACATTTTTGGCAAAAACATTCAGTACTTC.

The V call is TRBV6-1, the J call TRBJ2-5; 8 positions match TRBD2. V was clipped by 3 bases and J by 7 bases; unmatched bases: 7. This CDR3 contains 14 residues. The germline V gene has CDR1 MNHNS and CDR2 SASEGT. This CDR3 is CASSDVVGLATQYF. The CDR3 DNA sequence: TGTGCCAGCAGTGATGTTGTAGGACTAGCGACCCAGTACTTC.

The CDR3 sequence: CASSLVVDTGELFF. The DNA for the CDR3 is TGTGCCAGCAGTTTAGTGGTTGACACCGGGGAGCTGTTTTTT. The chain couples TRBV6-2 or TRBV6-3 to TRBJ2-2; D gene uncertain. The CDR3 totals 14 residues. From germline, CDR1 is MNHEY and CDR2 SVGEGT. V was cut by 4 bases and J by 3 bases, with 9 bases left in between.

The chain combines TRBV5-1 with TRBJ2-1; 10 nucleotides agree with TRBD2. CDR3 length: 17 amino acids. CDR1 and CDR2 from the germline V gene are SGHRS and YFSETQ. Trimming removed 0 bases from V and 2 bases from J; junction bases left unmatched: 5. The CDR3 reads CASSLATSGIPYNEQFF. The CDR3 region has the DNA TGCGCCAGCAGCTTGGCTACTAGCGGGATCCCCTACAATGAGCAGTTCTTC.

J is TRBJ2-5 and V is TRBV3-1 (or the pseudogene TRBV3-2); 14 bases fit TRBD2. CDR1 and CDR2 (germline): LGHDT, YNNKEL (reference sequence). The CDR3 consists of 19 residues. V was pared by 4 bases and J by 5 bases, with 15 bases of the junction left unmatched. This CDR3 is CASSPPRGTSGGRGETQYF. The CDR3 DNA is TGTGCCAGCAGCCCTCCCCGCGGGACTAGCGGGGGCCGGGGTGAGACCCAGTACTTC.

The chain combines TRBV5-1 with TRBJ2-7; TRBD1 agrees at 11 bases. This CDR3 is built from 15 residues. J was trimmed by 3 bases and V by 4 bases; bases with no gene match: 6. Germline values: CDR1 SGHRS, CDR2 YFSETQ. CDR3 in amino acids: CASSLRTGGFYEQYF. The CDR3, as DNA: TGCGCCAGCAGCCTAAGGACAGGGGGCTTCTACGAGCAGTACTTC.

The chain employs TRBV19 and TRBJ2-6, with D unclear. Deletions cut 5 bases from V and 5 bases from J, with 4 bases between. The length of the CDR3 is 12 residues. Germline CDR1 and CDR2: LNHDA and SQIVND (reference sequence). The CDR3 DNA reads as TGTGCCAGTAGTCCTAGGGCCAACGTCCTGACTTTC. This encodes CASSPRANVLTF.

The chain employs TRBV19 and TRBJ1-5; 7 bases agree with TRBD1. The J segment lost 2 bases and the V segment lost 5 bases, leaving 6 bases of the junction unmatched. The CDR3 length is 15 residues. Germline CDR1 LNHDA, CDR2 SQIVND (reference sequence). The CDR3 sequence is CASSDRALGNQPQHF. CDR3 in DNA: TGTGCCAGTAGTGACAGGGCGCTTGGCAATCAGCCCCAGCATTTT. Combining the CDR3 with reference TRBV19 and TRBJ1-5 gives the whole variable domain DGGITQSPKYLFRKEGQNVTLSCEQNLNHDAMYWYRQDPGQGLRLIYYSQIVNDFQKGDIAEGYSVSREKKESFPLTVTSAQKNPTAFYLCASSDRALGNQPQHFGDGTRLSIL.

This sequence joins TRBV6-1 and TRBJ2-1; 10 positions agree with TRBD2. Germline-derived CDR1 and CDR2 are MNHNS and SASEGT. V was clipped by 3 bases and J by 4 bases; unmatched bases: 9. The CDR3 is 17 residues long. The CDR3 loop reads CASSDSGRTARYNEQFF. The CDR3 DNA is TGTGCCAGCAGTGATAGCGGGAGGACCGCGCGGTACAATGAGCAGTTCTTC.

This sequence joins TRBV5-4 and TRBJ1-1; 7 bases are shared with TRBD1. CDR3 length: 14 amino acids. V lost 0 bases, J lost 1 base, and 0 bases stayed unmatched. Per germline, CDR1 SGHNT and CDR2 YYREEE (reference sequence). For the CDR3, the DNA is TGTGCCAGCAGCTTGGGGACAGGGAACACTGAAGCTTTCTTT. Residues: CASSLGTGNTEAFF.

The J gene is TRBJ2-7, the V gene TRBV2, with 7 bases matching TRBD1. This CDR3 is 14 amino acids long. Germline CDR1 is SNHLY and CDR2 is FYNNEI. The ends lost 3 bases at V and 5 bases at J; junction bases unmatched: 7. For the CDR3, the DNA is TGTGCCAGCAGTGAGAGCAGGGGGAGCAACGAGCAGTACTTC. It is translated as CASSESRGSNEQYF.